This TCR beta chain was obtained from a study of vaccination effects on CD4 cells after COVID-19. The method was immunoSEQ multiplex PCR; TCRdb's version includes in-frame clones alone and lacks a portion of them. The top ten hold around 8.2% of the sample, which has around 26,000 clones, 60% to 80% seen once. Prior to sequencing, the ViraFEST assay stimulated PBMC with viral peptide pools, which expanded the antigen-specific CD4+ T cells. Upon completion of roughly ten days in culture, CD4+ T cells were isolated. Two-dose vaccination with either BNT162b2 or mRNA-1273 was given to the participants. Nucleocapsid antibodies were negative in the vaccine recipients, who had never had SARS-CoV-2 infection. Cells had half their medium changed to IL-2 medium on days 3 and 7. Unmatched junction bases numbered 8, after V lost 2 bases and J lost 1 base. The CDR3 covers 17 residues. Germline CDR1 reads SGHAT; CDR2 reads FQNNGV.

With respect to this clone: Its target is unknown.

This sequence originates from a human donor who received a COVID-19 vaccine. The V and J genes are TRBV11-2 and TRBJ1-3; 7 bases agree with TRBD1. The input for sequencing was CD4+ T cells from PBMCs cultured with SARS-CoV-2 spike peptides, taken after COVID-19 vaccination. This CDR3 is CASSLMTGLRSGNTIYF. CDR3 coding DNA: TGTGCCAGCAGCTTAATGACAGGGCTTCGATCTGGAAACACCATATATTTT.